This TCR beta chain was found in a study of control samples from healthy donors and cancer patients. Only in-frame clones appear in the TCRdb table, and some are missing; sequencing was by immunoSEQ multiplex PCR. The data contain 98,000 or so clones, roughly 83% of them singletons. CDR1 is MNHNS, CDR2 SASEGT, per germline. This CDR3 is 14 amino acids long. V was cut by 2 bases and J by 6 bases, with 11 bases left in between. The V and J genes are TRBV6-1 and TRBJ1-5; possible D gene TRBD1, 5 bases. Sequencing was done on a sample of blood. The source of this sequence is a woman aged 25 to 45 in good health. CDR3 amino acids: CASSESGDAQPQHF. The CDR3 DNA follows: TGTGCCAGCAGTGAAAGCGGGGACGCTCAGCCCCAGCATTTT.